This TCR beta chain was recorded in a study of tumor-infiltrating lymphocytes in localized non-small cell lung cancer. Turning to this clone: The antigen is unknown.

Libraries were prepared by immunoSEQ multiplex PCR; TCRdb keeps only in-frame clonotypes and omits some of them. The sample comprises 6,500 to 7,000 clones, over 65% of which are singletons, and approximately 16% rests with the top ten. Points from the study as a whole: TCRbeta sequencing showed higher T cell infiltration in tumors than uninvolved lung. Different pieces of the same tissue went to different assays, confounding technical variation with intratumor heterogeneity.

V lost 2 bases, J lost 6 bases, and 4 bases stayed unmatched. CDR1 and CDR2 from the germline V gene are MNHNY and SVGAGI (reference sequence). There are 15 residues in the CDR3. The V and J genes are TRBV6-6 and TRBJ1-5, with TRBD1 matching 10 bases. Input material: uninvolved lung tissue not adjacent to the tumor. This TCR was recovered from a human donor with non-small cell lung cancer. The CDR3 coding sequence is TGTGCCAGCAGTTACGCGGGACAGGGGATTCAGCCCCAGCATTTT. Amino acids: CASSYAGQGIQPQHF.